This TCR beta chain was profiled in a study of cytomegalovirus exposure and HLA in healthy donors. The overall study: It was reported in a later analysis that the approximately 110 validation repertoires used the same platform as the approximately 600 first-cohort repertoires.

Notes on the study in general: There were around 160 TCR beta chains listed as cytomegalovirus-associated. It was reportedly the case that the classifier diagnosed cytomegalovirus status with high specificity and sensitivity. Specificity of a few CMV-associated chains for CMV antigens was verified in vitro.

Data came from immunoSEQ multiplex PCR; TCRdb stores just in-frame clones and leaves some out. The table has fewer than 70,000 clones, approximately 96% seen once. Comment on this clone: Its antigen is not identified.

The clonotype comes from a man younger than 30 in good health and CMV-seronegative. Sample: PBMCs.

The CDR3 region is CAISEGDRESVETQYF. The CDR3 DNA follows: TGTGCCATCAGTGAGGGGGACCGGGAGTCGGTAGAGACCCAGTACTTC. V is TRBV10-3 and J is TRBJ2-5; D is possibly TRBD2 (6 bases). The CDR3 totals 16 residues. V lost 2 bases, J lost 4 bases, and 17 bases lay in between. Germline V gene data show CDR1 as ENHRY and CDR2 as SYGVKD.